One sample yielded the 19 T cell receptor beta chains listed below, sequenced in a study of beta chain features in type 1 diabetes. General study points: A moderate, significant TCRB CDR3 shortening appeared in type 1 diabetes across four CD4+ subsets.

The antigens of these receptors remain unknown. Every bit of the isolated RNA underwent reverse transcription, so sequencing read expressed TCRB transcripts. Assay: immunoSEQ multiplex PCR; the TCRdb copy retains only in-frame clones and omits some. The sample records roughly 260,000 clones, about a fifth being singletons. Sequenced input: naive CD4+ T cells from blood. These receptors all come from a woman aged 40 to 50 with type 1 diabetes.

The genes are TRBV5-4 and TRBJ2-5; maybe TRBD2 (7 bases). V was cut by 5 bases and J by 5 bases, with 16 bases left in between. There are 14 residues in the CDR3. The germline gives CDR1 SGHNT, CDR2 YYREEE (reference sequence). In DNA form, the CDR3 reads TGTGCCAGCAGGTCCTTGGGGGGGCGGGAGACCCAGTACTTC. It is translated as CASRSLGGRETQYF.

The chain couples TRBV5-6 to TRBJ2-5, with TRBD1 matching over 8 bases. Germline CDR1 is SGHDT and CDR2 is YYEEEE. CDR3 size: 15 residues. After removal of 4 bases from V and 4 bases from J, the junction contained 9 bases not matched to a gene. The CDR3 sequence: CASSGFSGGAETQYF. The CDR3 nucleotides read TGTGCCAGCAGCGGCTTCTCAGGGGGCGCAGAGACCCAGTACTTC.

This clone occurred a few times. Other DNA sequences in this sample translate to the same CDR3. This chain uses TRBV18 with TRBJ2-7, with a tentative D call TRBD1 (5 bases). The CDR3 has 13 amino acids. Germline-derived CDR1 and CDR2 are KGHSH and LQKENI. The V gene lost 2 bases and the J gene lost 3 bases, with 8 bases spanning the gap. The CDR3: CASSPGRDYEQYF. The CDR3 bases are TGTGCCAGCTCACCAGGCAGGGACTACGAGCAGTACTTC.

This clone showed up just a few times. CDR3 amino acids: CASRNGQTTGELFF. The CDR3 bases are TGTGCCAGCAGAAACGGACAGACCACCGGGGAGCTGTTTTTT. The chain couples TRBV5-4 to TRBJ2-2; TRBD1 is a possible D gene (6 bases). V lost 5 bases to trimming and J lost 4 bases, with 12 bases between them. The CDR3 is 14 residues long. Germline V gene sequence: CDR1 SGHNT, CDR2 YYREEE (reference sequence). Full variable domain (remainder filled in from reference TRBV5-4 and TRBJ2-2): ETGVTQSPTHLIKTRGQQVTLRCSSQSGHNTVSWYQQALGQGPQFIFQYYREEENGRGNFPPRFSGLQFPNYSSELNVNALELDDSALYLCASRNGQTTGELFFGEGSRLTVL.

V is TRBV11-2 and J is TRBJ2-1, with D perhaps TRBD1 (6 bases). V was pared by 1 base and J by 9 bases, with 10 bases between. Germline V gene lookup returns CDR1 SGHAT and CDR2 FQNNGV. This CDR3 has 13 residues. CDR3 residues: CASSLVQGTEQFF. CDR3 DNA: TGTGCCAGCAGCTTAGTGCAGGGGACTGAGCAGTTCTTC.

Concerning this clone: This CDR3 is also generated by other DNA sequences in the sample. The chain combines TRBV7-2 with TRBJ2-5, with a weak D call TRBD1 (6 bases). Trimming shortened V by 1 base and J by 2 bases, and 11 bases separated the two germline ends. Germline V gene sequence: CDR1 SGHTA, CDR2 FQGNSA. This CDR3 comprises 15 residues. CDR3 sequence: CASSLGLGGQETQYF. CDR3 sequence (DNA): TGTGCCAGCAGCTTAGGGTTAGGGGGACAAGAGACCCAGTACTTC.

This clone was counted only a few times. The chain has TRBV14 and TRBJ2-1, with 8 bases matching TRBD1. V gave up 3 bases and J gave up 6 bases; unmatched junction bases: 10. From germline, CDR1 is SGHDN and CDR2 FVKESK. The length of the CDR3 is 16 residues. The chain's CDR3 is CASSHPWTGSSNEQFF. The CDR3 nucleotides read TGTGCCAGCAGCCACCCCTGGACAGGGTCTTCCAATGAGCAGTTCTTC.

This clone was counted only a few times. The chain joins TRBV11-3 to TRBJ2-1; possible D gene TRBD1, 5 bases. There are 15 residues in the CDR3. Trimming removed 5 bases from V and 6 bases from J, with 17 bases in between. Germline CDR1 is SGHNT and CDR2 is YENEEA. Here the CDR3 reads CASSPRGTTPNEQFF. The CDR3 region has the DNA TGTGCCAGCAGCCCTAGGGGTACCACTCCCAATGAGCAGTTCTTC.

This sequence joins TRBV9 and TRBJ2-6, with TRBD2 matching 9 bases. Unmatched junction bases numbered 3, after V lost 5 bases and J lost 0 bases. The CDR3 is 16 residues long. Germline V gene data show CDR1 as SGDLS and CDR2 as YYNGEE. The CDR3, as DNA: TGTGCCAGCAGTAGACTAGCGGCCTCTGGGGCCAACGTCCTGACTTTC. The encoded protein is CASSRLAASGANVLTF.

The chain combines TRBV6-6 with TRBJ1-2; D gene ambiguous. Germline-derived CDR1 and CDR2 are MNHNY and SVGAGI (reference sequence). The V end was cut by 2 bases, the J end by 4 bases, with 5 bases between. The CDR3 runs to 12 residues. CDR3 amino acids: CASSYPFYGYTF. CDR3 sequence (DNA): TGTGCCAGCAGTTACCCTTTCTATGGCTACACCTTC.

This clone was observed a handful of times. The J gene is TRBJ1-1, the V gene TRBV29-1; D remains unclear. CDR1 is SQVTM and CDR2 is ANQGSEA in the germline V gene. Trimming shortened V by 2 bases and J by 0 bases, and 4 bases separated the two germline ends. CDR3 length: 12 amino acids. CDR3 nucleotides: TGCAGCGTTGAACTAATGAACACTGAAGCTTTCTTT. Its translation is CSVELMNTEAFF.

The gene calls are TRBV7-9 and TRBJ2-7, with unresolved D. Germline assignment: CDR1 SEHNR and CDR2 FQNEAQ (reference sequence). The CDR3 length is 14 residues. Trimming removed 5 bases at V and 6 bases at J, with 17 bases between. This CDR3 reads CASSPPPGPSEQYF. Written as DNA, the CDR3 is TGTGCCAGCAGCCCCCCCCCAGGCCCCAGCGAGCAGTACTTC.

This clone was seen only a few times. The rearrangement uses TRBV5-1 and TRBJ2-7; TRBD1 is a possible D gene (5 bases). The CDR3 sequence is 13 residues long. Trimming pared 0 bases from V and 4 bases from J, leaving 8 bases between. Germline V CDR1 and CDR2: SGHRS, YFSETQ. The CDR3 region has the DNA TGCGCCAGCAGCTTGGGCAGGGAATACGAGCAGTACTTC. This sequence encodes CASSLGREYEQYF.

The V and J genes are TRBV5-4 and TRBJ1-1; D perhaps matches TRBD1 (6 bases). Germline lookup yields CDR1 SGHNT and CDR2 YYREEE (reference sequence). The length of the CDR3 is 12 residues. V was trimmed by 4 bases and J by 3 bases, leaving 7 bases between them. The CDR3 bases are TGTGCCAGCAGCGAGGGGGACACTGAAGCTTTCTTT. Amino acid sequence: CASSEGDTEAFF.

The chain combines TRBV19 with TRBJ1-1; TRBD1 matches 7 bases. Germline CDR1 reads LNHDA; CDR2 reads SQIVND (reference sequence). This CDR3 region has 12 residues. V lost 6 bases and J lost 7; bases outside the gene matches: 5. CDR3 protein: CASSFRDSEAFF. The CDR3 nucleotides are TGTGCCAGTAGCTTCCGGGACAGTGAAGCTTTCTTT.

This chain joins TRBV7-2 and TRBJ2-4; 7 bases line up with TRBD2. The CDR3 has 15 residues. In germline, CDR1 is SGHTA, CDR2 FQGNSA. V gave up 5 bases and J gave up 2 bases; unmatched junction bases: 6. CDR3 in amino acids: CASSAGGGTKNIQYF. The CDR3 DNA reads TGTGCCAGCAGCGCCGGGGGAGGGACCAAAAACATTCAGTACTTC.

The rearrangement joins TRBV6-6 to TRBJ2-1, with 7 bases fitting TRBD2. CDR3 length equals 12 residues. Germline V CDR1 and CDR2: MNHNY, SVGAGI (reference sequence). V shed 5 bases, J shed 11 bases, and the junction held 6 bases outside the gene matches. The CDR3 loop is CASSPGLVKQFF. The CDR3, as DNA: TGTGCCAGCAGTCCAGGACTAGTAAAGCAGTTCTTC.

There are a few counts of this clone. This chain links TRBV29-1 with TRBJ1-5, with TRBD1 identical over 7 bases. There are 13 residues in the CDR3. From germline, CDR1 is SQVTM and CDR2 ANQGSEA. Unmatched junction bases numbered 3, after V lost 6 bases and J lost 1 base. CDR3 bases: TGCAGCGTAAGACAGGGAAGCAATCAGCCCCAGCATTTT. Amino acids: CSVRQGSNQPQHF.

This clone was seen only a few times. The chain links TRBV29-1 to TRBJ1-1; 9 bases fit TRBD1. The CDR3 length is 16 residues. In germline, CDR1 is SQVTM, CDR2 ANQGSEA. V gave up 6 bases and J gave up 5 bases; unmatched junction bases: 16. The CDR3 DNA follows: TGCAGCGTCCAGGACAGGGGAAGGACTAGAGGTACTGAAGCTTTCTTT. Residues: CSVQDRGRTRGTEAFF.